What follows are 11 T cell receptor beta chains derived from one specimen sequenced in a study of cytomegalovirus exposure and HLA in healthy donors. PCR was performed using 60 Vbeta and 13 Jbeta primers. Produced via immunoSEQ multiplex PCR; TCRdb's table is partial and in-frame only. The profile shows 85,000 to 95,000 clones, approximately 76% of them singletons. Sequencing input: PBMCs. The origin of the receptors is a man under 40 in good health and CMV-seropositive.

The chain carries TRBV7-9 and TRBJ2-7; tentatively, D is TRBD2 (5 bases). Germline assignment: CDR1 SEHNR and CDR2 FQNEAQ (reference sequence). The CDR3 spans 13 residues. The germline V and J ends were trimmed by 3 bases and 7 bases, with 13 bases remaining between them. CDR3 sequence reads: CASSLTGSWEQYF. CDR3 coding DNA: TGTGCCAGCAGCTTGACGGGATCCTGGGAGCAGTACTTC. The full variable domain, its missing parts supplied by reference TRBV7-9 and TRBJ2-7, is DTGVSQNPRHKITKRGQNVTFRCDPISEHNRLYWYRQTLGQGPEFLTYFQNEAQLEKSRLLSDRFSAERPKGSFSTLEIQRTEQGDSAMYLCASSLTGSWEQYFGPGTRLTVT.

This chain links TRBV7-8 with TRBJ2-2; a weak D match, TRBD1 (5 bases). Trimming removed 4 bases from V and 2 bases from J, with 14 bases in between. This CDR3 has 16 residues. The germline CDR1 and CDR2 sequences are SGHVS and FQNEAQ. The CDR3 here is CASSYNQGFNTGELFF. Here the CDR3 DNA reads TGTGCCAGCAGCTATAACCAGGGATTTAACACCGGGGAGCTGTTTTTT. The full variable domain, in which reference TRBV7-8 and TRBJ2-2 provide the parts outside the CDR3, is GAGVSQSPRYKVAKRGQDVALRCDPISGHVSLFWYQQALGQGPEFLTYFQNEAQLDKSGLPSDRFFAERPEGSVSTLKIQRTQQEDSAVYLCASSYNQGFNTGELFFGEGSRLTVL.

The genes are TRBV5-4 and TRBJ2-5; no clear D gene. The CDR3 is 13 amino acids. The germline gives CDR1 SGHNT, CDR2 YYREEE (reference sequence). The germline V and J ends were trimmed by 4 bases and 0 bases, with 7 bases remaining between them. The CDR3 protein is CASSPPYQETQYF. For the CDR3, the DNA is TGTGCCAGCAGCCCCCCCTACCAAGAGACCCAGTACTTC.

The J gene is TRBJ2-4, the V gene TRBV10-3; D perhaps matches TRBD1 (5 bases). Trimming pared 2 bases from V and 7 bases from J, leaving 12 bases between. The CDR3 length is 14 residues. Germline CDR1 ENHRY, CDR2 SYGVKD. CDR3 in DNA: TGTGCCATCAGTGAGGGACACAAAGGGAACATTCAGTACTTC. Residues: CAISEGHKGNIQYF.

This sequence joins TRBV7-9 and TRBJ2-3; D not certain. In germline, CDR1 is SEHNR, CDR2 FQNEAQ (reference sequence). The V and J ends lost 2 bases and 6 bases respectively, with 9 bases between them. The CDR3 covers 13 residues. The CDR3 DNA is TGTGCCAGCAGCTTAACCCAGGCGGATACGCAGTATTTT. This codes for CASSLTQADTQYF.

The V and J genes are TRBV6-1 and TRBJ2-3; tentative D call: TRBD2 (6 bases). CDR3 length equals 14 residues. V gave up 4 bases and J gave up 1 base, with 9 bases separating them. Germline-derived CDR1 and CDR2 are MNHNS and SASEGT. For the CDR3, the DNA is TGTGCCAGCAGTGGTTTAGCGGGCACAGATACGCAGTATTTT. Its translation is CASSGLAGTDTQYF.

This chain connects TRBV10-3 to TRBJ1-6; possibly TRBD1 for D (6 bases). The V gene lost 6 bases and the J gene lost 9 bases, with 15 bases spanning the gap. This CDR3 comprises 14 residues. Germline V gives CDR1 ENHRY, CDR2 SYGVKD. CDR3 amino acids: CAIRRQEGASPLHF. In DNA, the CDR3 is TGTGCCATCAGAAGACAGGAAGGGGCTTCACCCCTCCACTTT.

This clone was picked up one time. The chain joins TRBV28 to TRBJ2-7; 9 bases are shared with TRBD1. With V trimmed by 5 bases and J by 5 bases, 10 bases remained unmatched. The CDR3 is 15 residues long. Germline V CDR1 and CDR2: MDHEN, SYDVKM. CDR3 sequence: CASSPAGTGWDEQYF. The CDR3, as DNA: TGTGCCAGCAGTCCGGCCGGGACAGGGTGGGACGAGCAGTACTTC.

This chain uses TRBV5-6 with TRBJ2-7; tentative D call: TRBD1 (5 bases). CDR1 is SGHDT and CDR2 is YYEEEE in the germline V gene. This CDR3 spans 14 amino acids. With 0 bases removed from V and 4 bases from J, the gap between germline ends came to 11 bases. Written as DNA, the CDR3 is TGTGCCAGCAGCTTGGGACAGTTGGGTTACGAGCAGTACGTC. It specifies CASSLGQLGYEQYV.

This clone turned up a few times. This chain connects TRBV7-3 to TRBJ2-3, with 8 bases fitting TRBD1. V was pared by 5 bases and J by 4 bases, with 2 bases of the junction left unmatched. From germline, CDR1 is SGHTA and CDR2 FQGTGA. The CDR3 sequence is 13 residues long. CDR3 DNA: TGTGCCAGCAGCCCGGGACAGGCAGATACGCAGTATTTT. It translates to CASSPGQADTQYF.

V and J are TRBV19 and TRBJ1-1, with 9 positions matching TRBD1. Germline CDR1 reads LNHDA; CDR2 reads SQIVND (reference sequence). V gave up 7 bases and J gave up 9 bases; unmatched junction bases: 6. The CDR3 is 12 amino acids. Written as DNA, the CDR3 is TGTGCCAGTAATCCCGGACAGGGGCAAGCTTTCTTT. This encodes CASNPGQGQAFF.